This entry lists 25 T cell receptor beta chains sequenced from one sample in a study of control samples from healthy donors and cancer patients. Method: immunoSEQ multiplex PCR; TCRdb's copy keeps in-frame clones and lacks some. Among 90,000 to 150,000 clones listed, about 83% were seen once. The specimen was blood. Receptors originate from a man aged 30-40 years in good health.

This clone was counted a single time. The chain couples TRBV29-1 to TRBJ2-3, with D tentatively TRBD1 or TRBD2 (5 bases each). CDR1 is SQVTM and CDR2 is ANQGSEA in the germline V gene. The CDR3 spans 14 residues. The V gene lost 3 bases and the J gene lost 1 base, with 11 bases spanning the gap. The CDR3 DNA reads TGCAGCGTTGAGGCTGGGACCGGCACAGATACGCAGTATTTT. It encodes CSVEAGTGTDTQYF.

The rearrangement uses TRBV6-5 and TRBJ1-6; 7 bases map to TRBD1. Germline lookup yields CDR1 MNHEY and CDR2 SVGAGI. The CDR3 loop spans 14 amino acids. The trim removed 7 bases at V and 7 bases at J, leaving 7 bases unmatched. Here the CDR3 reads CASKLDRQNSPLHF. The CDR3 nucleotides read TGTGCCAGCAAACTGGACAGGCAGAATTCACCCCTCCACTTT.

J is TRBJ2-2 and V is TRBV7-3; D is perhaps TRBD1 (6 bases). Germline V gene sequence: CDR1 SGHTA, CDR2 FQGTGA. The CDR3 is 15 amino acids. The V end lost 2 bases, the J end lost 3 bases, and 10 bases lay between the germline ends. The CDR3 is CASSLGQLDTGELFF. CDR3 nucleotides: TGTGCCAGCAGCTTAGGACAGTTAGACACCGGGGAGCTGTTTTTT.

This chain links TRBV24-1 with TRBJ2-1; D unclear. The CDR3 contains 13 residues. Trimming stripped 5 bases from V and 5 bases from J, with 9 bases between. CDR1 and CDR2 (germline): KGHDR, SFDVKD. CDR3 in DNA: TGTGCCACCAGTGTCGAATACCACAATGAGCAGTTCTTC. Its protein product is CATSVEYHNEQFF.

The chain joins TRBV12-5 to TRBJ1-1; tentatively, D is TRBD1 (5 bases). The germline CDR1 and CDR2 sequences are LGHNT and FRNRAP. The CDR3 spans 15 residues. Trimming pared 3 bases from V and 5 bases from J, leaving 16 bases between. This CDR3 reads CASGFGGRQQTEAFF. The CDR3 region has the DNA TGTGCTAGTGGTTTCGGGGGAAGACAACAAACTGAAGCTTTCTTT.

This clone showed up just once. This chain joins TRBV9 and TRBJ1-2; 8 positions agree with TRBD1. With 3 bases clipped from V and 6 bases from J, the junction kept 4 bases outside the gene matches. The germline gives CDR1 SGDLS, CDR2 YYNGEE. There are 13 residues in the CDR3. In DNA form, the CDR3 reads TGTGCCAGCAGCGGCCCAGGGGGCAATGGCTACACCTTC. Residues: CASSGPGGNGYTF.

J is TRBJ2-5 and V is TRBV3-1 (or the pseudogene TRBV3-2); 10 bases fit TRBD2. The CDR3 is 15 amino acids. Per the germline V gene, CDR1 is LGHDT and CDR2 is YNNKEL (reference sequence). Losses at the gene ends were 4 bases for V and 5 bases for J; bases not matched to a gene: 7. This CDR3 is CASSLDTSGMETQYF. CDR3 coding DNA: TGTGCCAGCAGCCTAGACACTAGCGGGATGGAGACCCAGTACTTC.

V gene TRBV10-3 combines with J gene TRBJ1-2; D might be TRBD1 (5 bases). The germline V and J ends were trimmed by 2 bases and 4 bases, with 8 bases remaining between them. Germline CDR1 is ENHRY and CDR2 is SYGVKD. CDR3 length: 13 residues. The CDR3 region has the DNA TGTGCCATCAGTGAGAGAGACAGCTATGGCTACACCTTC. As protein: CAISERDSYGYTF.

This clone showed up just once. The chain employs TRBV11-3 and TRBJ2-1; 8 bases fit TRBD2. The germline gives CDR1 SGHNT, CDR2 YENEEA. The CDR3 runs to 15 residues. Trimming took 5 bases from V and 9 from J; bases not matched to a gene: 12. CDR3 sequence reads: CASSARTSRGGEQFF. In nucleotides, the CDR3 is TGTGCCAGCAGCGCTCGGACTAGCCGGGGGGGTGAGCAGTTCTTC.

V and J are TRBV12-3 or TRBV12-4 and TRBJ1-5; no clear D. The length of the CDR3 is 13 residues. Trimming removed 3 bases from V and 4 bases from J, with 7 bases in between. The CDR3, as DNA: TGTGCCAGCAGTTTTGGGTTGAATCAGCCCCAGCATTTT. Encoded protein: CASSFGLNQPQHF.

The count of this clone is one. The chain has TRBV30 and TRBJ1-3; D is ambiguous. CDR1 GTSNPN and CDR2 SVGIG come from the germline V gene (reference sequence). V lost 0 bases and J 1 base, leaving 13 bases between the germline ends. The CDR3 length is 16 residues. The CDR3 loop reads CAWSVLSGFSGNTIYF. The CDR3 DNA is TGTGCCTGGAGTGTACTGTCTGGGTTTTCTGGAAACACCATATATTTT.

This clone was seen only a few times. The chain is built from TRBV27 and TRBJ2-3; TRBD2 matches 10 bases. V was pared by 5 bases and J by 7 bases, with 15 bases of the junction left unmatched. Germline V gene data show CDR1 as MNHEY and CDR2 as SMNVEV (reference sequence). The CDR3 sequence is 17 residues long. The CDR3 protein is CASSPHGQRGGMNTQYF. CDR3 nucleotides: TGTGCCAGCAGTCCCCATGGGCAGCGGGGGGGCATGAATACGCAGTATTTT.

The gene calls are TRBV19 and TRBJ2-7; 8 positions match TRBD1. The CDR3 runs 14 residues. V dropped 5 bases and J dropped 2; count of bases not matched to a gene: 5. Germline V CDR1 and CDR2: LNHDA, SQIVND (reference sequence). CDR3 protein: CASSPGDRTYEQYV. CDR3 DNA sequence: TGTGCCAGTAGTCCGGGGGACAGGACCTACGAGCAGTACGTC.

This clone was counted once. A junction boundary mismatches the germline segment, possibly from a read error. V and J are TRBV6-5 and TRBJ1-2, with 8 bases matching TRBD1. Per germline, CDR1 MNHEY and CDR2 SVGAGI. The CDR3 spans 12 residues. This CDR3 reads CASSSGTGLRGF. The CDR3 coding sequence is TGTGCCAGCAGCTCGGGGACAGGCCTTCGTGGCTTC.

V gene TRBV7-9 combines with J gene TRBJ2-3, with 7 bases identical to TRBD2. Germline lookup yields CDR1 SEHNR and CDR2 FQNEAQ (reference sequence). Trimming removed 4 bases from V and 5 bases from J; junction bases left unmatched: 6. CDR3 length: 14 residues. CDR3 sequence (DNA): TGTGCCAGCAGCTGGGAGGGAAATTTAGATACGCAGTATTTT. Its protein product is CASSWEGNLDTQYF. Full variable domain (rest looked up from reference TRBV7-9 and TRBJ2-3): DTGVSQNPRHKITKRGQNVTFRCDPISEHNRLYWYRQTLGQGPEFLTYFQNEAQLEKSRLLSDRFSAERPKGSFSTLEIQRTEQGDSAMYLCASSWEGNLDTQYFGPGTRLTVL.

The chain recombines TRBV3-1 (or the pseudogene TRBV3-2) with TRBJ1-3; D uncertain. Germline loops: CDR1 LGHDT, CDR2 YNNKEL (reference sequence). The V end was cut by 1 base, the J end by 0 bases, with 10 bases between. The CDR3 contains 16 residues. The CDR3 DNA reads as TGTGCCAGCAGCCAAGGTACCCCTTTCTCTGGAAACACCATATATTTT. Translation gives CASSQGTPFSGNTIYF.

V usage is TRBV5-1 and J usage is TRBJ1-5; possible D gene TRBD1, 5 bases. V gave up 1 base and J gave up 6 bases, with 11 bases separating them. The CDR3 is 14 amino acids. Looked up from germline, CDR1 is SGHRS and CDR2 is YFSETQ. Here the CDR3 DNA reads TGCGCCAGCAGCTTGCAGGGTGCGGGTCAGCCCCAGCATTTT. Translating gives CASSLQGAGQPQHF.

Only one count was recorded for this clone. The rearrangement uses TRBV30 and TRBJ1-4; D perhaps matches TRBD1 (6 bases). The CDR3 contains 13 residues. CDR1 is GTSNPN, CDR2 SVGIG, per germline (reference sequence). V dropped 4 bases and J dropped 5 bases, with 11 bases sitting between them. CDR3 amino acids: CAWNLGGNEKLFF. The CDR3 DNA reads as TGTGCCTGGAATCTGGGGGGCAATGAAAAACTGTTTTTT.

The chain employs TRBV6-5 and TRBJ1-4; no definite D call. V was trimmed by 0 bases and J by 0 bases, leaving 5 bases between them. The germline gives CDR1 MNHEY, CDR2 SVGAGI. The CDR3 has 15 residues. The CDR3 region has the DNA TGTGCCAGCAGTTACTCGGGGTCAACTAATGAAAAACTGTTTTTT. This encodes CASSYSGSTNEKLFF.

The chain links TRBV24-1 to TRBJ2-1, with D hard to call. Germline V gene lookup returns CDR1 KGHDR and CDR2 SFDVKD. V dropped 0 bases and J dropped 2 bases, with 10 bases sitting between them. The CDR3 covers 16 residues. The CDR3, as DNA: TGTGCCACCAGTGATTTGCATAGAGGTACCTACAATGAGCAGTTCTTC. This sequence encodes CATSDLHRGTYNEQFF.

This chain connects TRBV9 to TRBJ2-3; D gene ambiguous. Germline-derived CDR1 and CDR2 are SGDLS and YYNGEE. This CDR3 spans 14 amino acids. With 2 bases removed from V and 0 bases from J, the gap between germline ends came to 7 bases. CDR3 residues: CASSVLGSTDTQYF. CDR3 bases: TGTGCCAGCAGCGTTCTAGGAAGCACAGATACGCAGTATTTT. The entire variable domain, with the rest obtained from reference TRBV9 and TRBJ2-3, is as follows: DSGVTQTPKHLITATGQRVTLRCSPRSGDLSVYWYQQSLDQGLQFLIQYYNGEERAKGNILERFSAQQFPDLHSELNLSSLELGDSALYFCASSVLGSTDTQYFGPGTRLTVL.

This clone was observed a single time. The gene calls are TRBV2 and TRBJ1-2; 7 bases map to TRBD1. The CDR3 is made up of 12 amino acids. V was clipped by 6 bases and J by 6 bases; unmatched bases: 4. CDR1 is SNHLY and CDR2 is FYNNEI in the germline V gene. CDR3 residues: CASSGRGDGYTF. CDR3 in DNA: TGTGCCAGCAGCGGCAGGGGGGATGGCTACACCTTC. Full variable domain (remainder filled in from reference TRBV2 and TRBJ1-2): EPEVTQTPSHQVTQMGQEVILRCVPISNHLYFYWYRQILGQKVEFLVSFYNNEISEKSEIFDDQFSVERPDGSNFTLKIRSTKLEDSAMYFCASSGRGDGYTFGSGTRLTVV.

The CDR3 loop is CASSLGLNQPQHF. The CDR3 DNA sequence: TGTGCCAGCAGCTTAGGGCTTAATCAGCCCCAGCATTTT. The chain carries TRBV5-8 and TRBJ1-5; D not resolved. Germline CDR1 SGHTS, CDR2 YDEGEE. This CDR3 has 13 amino acids. The V and J ends lost 2 bases and 4 bases respectively, with 7 bases between them.

The chain combines TRBV4-1 with TRBJ2-1, with 11 positions matching TRBD2. The ends lost 8 bases at V and 4 bases at J; junction bases unmatched: 25. CDR1 is MGHRA, CDR2 YSYEKL, per germline. This CDR3 region has 21 residues. Here the CDR3 DNA reads TGCGCCAGCCACGAGGGGGAGGGACTAGCGGATAGGATTACAAGATACAATGAGCAGTTCTTC. Translation gives CASHEGEGLADRITRYNEQFF.

The gene calls are TRBV19 and TRBJ1-6; 11 bases are a match to TRBD1. This CDR3 region has 16 residues. After removal of 10 bases from V and 7 bases from J, the junction contained 12 bases not matched to a gene. Germline V gives CDR1 LNHDA, CDR2 SQIVND (reference sequence). The CDR3 sequence is CATSPYRDRGNSPLHF. The CDR3, as DNA: TGTGCCACCTCCCCGTACCGGGACAGGGGGAATTCACCCCTCCACTTT.